This T cell receptor (beta chain) emerged from a study of shared clonotypes between healthy human individuals. The assay was run at deep level. Sequencing was performed with immunoSEQ multiplex PCR; in TCRdb, only in-frame clones are kept and a portion is missing. The table records 800,000 to 1,200,000 clones, around three quarters of them present only once. Notes on the study in general: What limited the represented genetic and exposure-history diversity was the small number of donors.

With respect to this clone: Its antigen is as yet unknown.

This CDR3 has 15 residues. Losses at the gene ends were 3 bases for V and 6 bases for J; bases not matched to a gene: 10. Per germline, CDR1 MDHEN and CDR2 SYDVKM. Into CD45RA+ naive and CD45RA-negative memory subsets, the CD4+ cells were split. Source material: memory CD4+ T cells from PBMCs. This sample's subset: CD45RA-negative fraction. The rearrangement joins TRBV28 to TRBJ2-7, with 8 bases that match TRBD1. This TCR was sampled from a man aged 18 to 29 in good health. Some clones in this sample may be carry-over from other donors' samples. CDR3 in amino acids: CASSFSYGQGSEQYF. CDR3 DNA: TGTGCCAGCAGTTTTTCGTACGGACAGGGTTCCGAGCAGTACTTC.